A single sample gave rise to the 17 T cell receptor beta chains below, sequenced in a study of T-cell memory formation after mild COVID-19. MiXCR, run by TCRdb on the 5' RACE reads, gives a single entry per CDR3 protein. Altogether about half a million distinct CDR3 sequences are present, over 15% being singletons, with the ten largest covering 12%. Sequenced sample: PBMCs or a T cell subset sorted from them (not recorded which). The receptors shown here come from an adult woman who had mild COVID-19 (a few samples of this study predate the infection). Cell type and time point are not known.

The CDR3 region is CASRILAGGSNEQFF. The CDR3 DNA reads as TGTGCCAGTAGGATACTAGCGGGAGGGTCGAATGAGCAGTTCTTC. The genes are TRBV19 and TRBJ2-1; 13 bases match TRBD2. Germline values: CDR1 LNHDA, CDR2 SQIVND (reference sequence). The junction had 6 bases not matched to a gene; V was cut back by 6 bases and J by 7 bases. The CDR3 has 15 amino acids.

In its sample, this clonotype was seen a few times. The chain employs TRBV19 and TRBJ2-5; 9 nucleotides line up with TRBD1. Germline CDR1 and CDR2: LNHDA and SQIVND (reference sequence). CDR3 length equals 14 residues. Unmatched junction bases numbered 7, after V lost 4 bases and J lost 7 bases. DNA of the CDR3: TGTGCCAGTAGTACGACGGGACAGGGCGGGACCCAGTACTTC. Translated, it gives CASSTTGQGGTQYF.

This clonotype was detected once. The chain carries TRBV2 and TRBJ2-5, with 9 bases lining up with TRBD2. Germline V gives CDR1 SNHLY, CDR2 FYNNEI. This CDR3 spans 13 amino acids. V lost 5 bases and J lost 5; bases outside the gene matches: 3. The CDR3: CASSQSGGETQYF. The CDR3, as DNA: TGTGCCAGCAGTCAAAGCGGGGGGGAGACCCAGTACTTC.

This clonotype was seen a few times. This chain connects TRBV6-7 to TRBJ1-5; TRBD1 matches at 9 bases. TRBV6-7 is sorted into the ORF group, with uncertain function. CDR3 length: 21 amino acids. V dropped 0 bases and J dropped 2; count of bases not matched to a gene: 17. The CDR3 here is CASSYSTCRTGVEGGNQPQHF. The DNA for the CDR3 is TGTGCCAGCAGTTACTCGACGTGCAGGACAGGGGTAGAGGGGGGCAATCAGCCCCAGCATTTT.

Worth noting for this clonotype: A much larger clone lies one base from this, so it may be a read error. Since the CDR3 does not end with the conserved phenylalanine or tryptophan, this likely comes from a read error. This chain joins TRBV5-1 and TRBJ2-1, with TRBD2 matching over 11 bases. The CDR3 sequence is 15 residues long. The germline V gene encodes CDR1 SGHRS and CDR2 YFSETQ. J lost 10 bases, V lost 7 bases, and 13 bases had no gene match. In DNA form, the CDR3 reads TGCGCCAGCGGCCTGACTAGCGGGGCGGAGGGAGAGCAGTTCTTA. Protein sequence: CASGLTSGAEGEQFL.

The genes are TRBV12-5 and TRBJ1-2; D remains ambiguous. The CDR3 contains 13 residues. Germline-derived CDR1 and CDR2 are LGHNT and FRNRAP. V lost 6 bases and J lost 1, with 9 bases in between. The CDR3 here is CASGFPGNYGYTF. The CDR3 bases are TGTGCTAGTGGCTTCCCGGGTAACTATGGCTACACCTTC.

The sample holds a few counts of this clonotype. This rearrangement joins TRBV27 to TRBJ1-6; maybe TRBD1 (5 bases). Trimming removed 0 bases from V and 14 bases from J, with 20 bases in between. The CDR3 extends over 16 amino acids. Germline CDR1 MNHEY, CDR2 SMNVEV (reference sequence). The CDR3 DNA is TGTGCCAGCAGTTTATCATCGAGGGCAGCTGGGGCGACCCTCCACTTT. It encodes CASSLSSRAAGATLHF.

This rearrangement joins TRBV4-2 to TRBJ2-3, with D tentatively TRBD2 (6 bases). The CDR3 extends over 13 amino acids. The germline gives CDR1 LGHNA, CDR2 YNFKEQ. The ends were cut back, 0 bases at V and 6 bases at J, with 7 bases in the middle. The CDR3 DNA sequence: TGTGCCAGCAGCCAAGATGGGGGGGATACGCAGTATTTT. Its translation: CASSQDGGDTQYF.

This clonotype was picked up a small number of times. The genes are TRBV12-3 or TRBV12-4 and TRBJ2-1; D not resolved. The CDR3 spans 13 residues. V lost 2 bases and J 10 bases, leaving 12 bases between the germline ends. The CDR3: CASSLLSSSEQFF. The DNA for the CDR3 is TGTGCCAGCAGTTTACTATCGAGTAGCGAGCAGTTCTTC.

The genes are TRBV5-4 and TRBJ2-1; D is ambiguous. Germline V gene data show CDR1 as SGHNT and CDR2 as YYREEE (reference sequence). Trimming stripped 0 bases from V and 6 bases from J, with 10 bases between. The CDR3 covers 14 residues. For the CDR3, the DNA is TGTGCCAGCAGCTTGGCGACCGACCGCAATGAGCAGTTCTTC. This sequence encodes CASSLATDRNEQFF.

This clonotype showed up just a few times. The chain has TRBV12-3 or TRBV12-4 and TRBJ1-5; D possibly corresponds to TRBD1 (5 bases). V lost 3 bases and J 7 bases, leaving 13 bases between the germline ends. This CDR3 spans 14 amino acids. CDR3 in amino acids: CASSLGGRGQPQHF. The CDR3 coding sequence is TGTGCCAGCAGTTTGGGAGGGCGGGGGCAGCCCCAGCATTTT.

This clonotype has at least ten counts. The chain employs TRBV5-1 and TRBJ2-3, with 8 bases aligning to TRBD1. Unmatched junction bases numbered 10, after V lost 4 bases and J lost 3 bases. Per germline, CDR1 SGHRS and CDR2 YFSETQ. The CDR3 covers 16 residues. CDR3 nucleotides: TGCGCCAGCAGCCGGCAGGGGGCCCTGGAAACAGATACGCAGTATTTT. Protein sequence: CASSRQGALETDTQYF. Supplemented by reference TRBV5-1 and TRBJ2-3, the full variable domain reads KAGVTQTPRYLIKTRGQQVTLSCSPISGHRSVSWYQQTPGQGLQFLFEYFSETQRNKGNFPGRFSGRQFSNSRSEMNVSTLELGDSALYLCASSRQGALETDTQYFGPGTRLTVL.

The chain carries TRBV5-1 and TRBJ1-5, with D uncertain. The germline V and J ends were trimmed by 0 bases and 4 bases, with 5 bases remaining between them. The CDR3 has 13 amino acids. Looked up from germline, CDR1 is SGHRS and CDR2 is YFSETQ. The CDR3 DNA reads as TGCGCCAGCAGCTTGGAGGCAAATCAGCCCCAGCATTTT. Its translation: CASSLEANQPQHF.

This clonotype was counted only a few times. CDR3 nucleotides: TGTGCCAGCAGCGCCCGTACAGGCAGCTCCTACAATGAGCAGTTCTTC. Protein: CASSARTGSSYNEQFF. This sequence joins TRBV9 and TRBJ2-1; possible D gene TRBD1, 5 bases. The CDR3 totals 16 residues. Trimming left V 3 bases short and J 0 bases short, with 13 bases between. CDR1 and CDR2 (germline): SGDLS, YYNGEE.

The chain links TRBV6-2 or TRBV6-3 to TRBJ2-7; D gene ambiguous. There are 13 residues in the CDR3. The V and J ends lost 6 bases and 6 bases respectively, with 15 bases between them. In germline, CDR1 is MNHEY, CDR2 SVGEGT. Written as DNA, the CDR3 is TGTGCCAGCAGACGAACCTCGTACGGCGAGCAGTACTTC. Its protein product is CASRRTSYGEQYF.

This clonotype was observed a few times. The V call is TRBV6-2 or TRBV6-3, the J call TRBJ1-1; D may be TRBD1 (5 bases). The V gene's germline CDR1 is MNHEY and CDR2 SVGEGT. Trimming removed 6 bases at V and 1 base at J, with 12 bases between. The CDR3 loop spans 14 amino acids. Here the CDR3 DNA reads TGTGCCAGCAGCCCAGGGAGGAGGAACACTGAAGCTTTCTTT. Residues: CASSPGRRNTEAFF.

The chain employs TRBV4-2 and TRBJ2-1; 10 bases line up with TRBD2. This CDR3 spans 16 amino acids. Germline-derived CDR1 and CDR2 are LGHNA and YNFKEQ. V shed 4 bases and J 2 bases; nucleotides not matched to a gene: 5. This chain's CDR3 is CASSPNLAGAYNEQFF. The CDR3 nucleotides read TGTGCCAGCAGCCCGAACCTAGCGGGGGCCTACAATGAGCAGTTCTTC.